The clone carrying this TCR beta chain was seen a single time. The sample is drawn from a study of blood T cell repertoires in COVID-19. Study-level information: The United States, Italy and Spain supplied acute and convalescent COVID-19 samples. T cells, B-cell-depleted T cells, or PBMCs provided the cDNA or gDNA that served as material.

V was cut by 3 bases and J by 1 base, with 20 bases left in between. This CDR3 is 18 amino acids long. The germline V gene has CDR1 LGHNT and CDR2 FRNRAP. Study processing details: Counts of nucleated cells, estimated from reference gene primer amplification, were obtained. Libraries were prepared by immunoSEQ multiplex PCR; TCRdb keeps only in-frame clonotypes and omits some of them. V and J calls and clone size are as listed in that table; D and trimming were resolved from the DNA. Of approximately 21,000 clones listed, roughly 85% are singletons. The V gene is TRBV12-5, the J gene TRBJ2-3, with D possibly TRBD1 on 6 matching bases. Sequenced input: peripheral blood. This sequence originates from a human donor in a cohort sampled during active COVID-19. The CDR3: CASGLVVGGQMGTDTQYF. DNA of the CDR3: TGTGCTAGTGGTTTAGTAGTTGGAGGACAGATGGGCACAGATACGCAGTATTTT.